This TCR beta chain was found in a study of T-cell memory formation after mild COVID-19. Study context: Largely, the TCR clusters proved donor specific.

Study conclusions and caveats: A second wave of clones peaked on day 37, and their SARS-CoV-2 specificity went unconfirmed. CD4+ contracting clones lay mainly in CM and EM, CD8+ ones in EMRA. Several responding clones turned up in pre-infection memory, indicating that cross-reactive memory may have taken part.

Points on this clonotype: Antigen unknown.

One entry per CDR3 protein, called by TCRdb with MiXCR from the 5' RACE reads. Here the sample spans around 300,000 distinct CDR3 sequences, approximately 7.6% being singletons. The sequenced sample was PBMCs or a T cell subset sorted from them (not recorded which). The clonotype comes from a man aged 18 to 29 who had mild COVID-19 (a few samples of this study predate the infection). Cell type and time point are not known.

The CDR3 DNA reads TGTGCCAGCAGCTTGGGACTAGATTACAATGAGCAGTTCTTC. It encodes CASSLGLDYNEQFF. V is TRBV7-3 and J is TRBJ2-1; TRBD2 matches 8 bases. Germline loops: CDR1 SGHTA, CDR2 FQGTGA. After removal of 3 bases from V and 4 bases from J, the junction contained 2 bases not matched to a gene. The CDR3 contains 14 residues.